This TCR beta chain originates from a study of control samples from healthy donors and cancer patients. V lost 1 base and J lost 0; bases outside the gene matches: 6. The germline CDR1 and CDR2 sequences are LNHNV and YYDKDF (reference sequence). This CDR3 comprises 17 residues. The table came from immunoSEQ multiplex PCR; TCRdb's copy has only in-frame clones and leaves some out. The sample lists 130,000 to 150,000 clones, 89% seen once, with over 4% in the top ten. The chain links TRBV15 to TRBJ2-1, with 7 bases identical to TRBD2. This receptor was obtained from a man aged 25 to 40 in good health. Sequenced input: blood. Here the CDR3 reads CATSRAIGGSSYNEQFF. CDR3 in DNA: TGTGCCACCAGCAGAGCGATCGGCGGGAGCTCCTACAATGAGCAGTTCTTC. Based on the CDR3 plus reference TRBV15 and TRBJ2-1, the full variable domain is DAMVIQNPRYQVTQFGKPVTLSCSQTLNHNVMYWYQQKSSQAPKLLFHYYDKDFNNEADTPDNFQSRRPNTSFCFLDIRSPGLGDTAMYLCATSRAIGGSSYNEQFFGPGTRLTVL.